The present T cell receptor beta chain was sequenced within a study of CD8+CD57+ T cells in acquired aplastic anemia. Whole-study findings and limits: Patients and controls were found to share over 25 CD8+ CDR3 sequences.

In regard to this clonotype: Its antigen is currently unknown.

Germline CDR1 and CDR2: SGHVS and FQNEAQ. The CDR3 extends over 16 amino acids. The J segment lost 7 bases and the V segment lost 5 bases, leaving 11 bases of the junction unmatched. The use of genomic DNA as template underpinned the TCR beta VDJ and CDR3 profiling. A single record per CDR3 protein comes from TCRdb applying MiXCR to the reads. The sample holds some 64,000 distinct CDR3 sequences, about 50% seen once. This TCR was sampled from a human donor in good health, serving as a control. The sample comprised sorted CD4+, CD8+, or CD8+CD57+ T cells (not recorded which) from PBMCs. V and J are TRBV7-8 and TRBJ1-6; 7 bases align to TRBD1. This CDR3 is CASSPQTGNVNSPLHF. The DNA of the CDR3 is TGTGCCAGCAGCCCCCAGACAGGGAATGTGAATTCACCCCTCCACTTT.